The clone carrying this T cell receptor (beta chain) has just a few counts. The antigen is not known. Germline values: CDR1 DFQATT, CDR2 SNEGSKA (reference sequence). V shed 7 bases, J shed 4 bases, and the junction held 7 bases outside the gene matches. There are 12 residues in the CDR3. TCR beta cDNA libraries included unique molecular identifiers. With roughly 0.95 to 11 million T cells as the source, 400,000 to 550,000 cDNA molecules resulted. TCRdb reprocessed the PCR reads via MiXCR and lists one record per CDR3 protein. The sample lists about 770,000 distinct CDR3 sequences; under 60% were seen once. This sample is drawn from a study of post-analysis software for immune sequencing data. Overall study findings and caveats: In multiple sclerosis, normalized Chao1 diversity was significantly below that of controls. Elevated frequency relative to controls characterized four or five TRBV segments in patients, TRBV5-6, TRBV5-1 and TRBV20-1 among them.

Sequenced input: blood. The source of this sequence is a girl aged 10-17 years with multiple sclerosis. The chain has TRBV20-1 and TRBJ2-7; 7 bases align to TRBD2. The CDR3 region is CSGRTREYEQYF. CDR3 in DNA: TGCAGTGGCCGGACTAGGGAGTACGAGCAGTACTTC.